Shown below are 6 T cell receptor beta chains from a single sample sequenced in a study of cytomegalovirus exposure and HLA in healthy donors. Some clones are missing from TCRdb's copy, which holds only in-frame ones; the method was immunoSEQ multiplex PCR. The sample contains about 150,000 clones, around 88% of which appear only once. Sequenced input: PBMCs. The receptors derive from a man aged 18 to 29 in good health and CMV-seropositive.

The gene calls are TRBV11-3 and TRBJ1-1; 9 bases are a match to TRBD1. Trimming cost V 5 bases and J 0 bases; bases outside gene matches: 1. This CDR3 is built from 14 residues. CDR1 and CDR2 from the germline V gene are SGHNT and YENEEA. The CDR3 DNA is TGTGCCAGCAGCGGACAGGGGTTGAACACTGAAGCTTTCTTT. Translating it yields CASSGQGLNTEAFF.

This clone came up once. CDR3 bases: TGTGCCAGCAGCCAAGTGGGACTAGCGGGGGAACAGCAGTTCTTC. Translating it yields CASSQVGLAGEQQFF. The chain employs TRBV4-2 and TRBJ2-1, with 14 bases matching TRBD2. This CDR3 has 15 residues. With 1 base clipped from V and 11 bases from J, the junction kept 4 bases outside the gene matches. Germline V gene lookup returns CDR1 LGHNA and CDR2 YNFKEQ.

V is TRBV7-9 and J is TRBJ2-3, with D unresolved. CDR1 is SEHNR, CDR2 FQNEAQ, per germline (reference sequence). This CDR3 has 12 residues. V was pared by 2 bases and J by 6 bases, with 6 bases between. This CDR3 reads CASSLIVDTQYF. In DNA form, the CDR3 reads TGTGCCAGCAGCTTAATAGTCGATACGCAGTATTTT. The full variable domain, in which reference TRBV7-9 and TRBJ2-3 provide the parts outside the CDR3, is DTGVSQNPRHKITKRGQNVTFRCDPISEHNRLYWYRQTLGQGPEFLTYFQNEAQLEKSRLLSDRFSAERPKGSFSTLEIQRTEQGDSAMYLCASSLIVDTQYFGPGTRLTVL.

This chain connects TRBV27 to TRBJ2-2, with 9 positions matching TRBD1. CDR1 is MNHEY and CDR2 is SMNVEV in the germline V gene (reference sequence). The J segment lost 8 bases and the V segment lost 6 bases, leaving 4 bases of the junction unmatched. There are 13 residues in the CDR3. The CDR3 DNA sequence: TGTGCCAGCAGCCGGACAGGGGAGGGGGAGCTGTTTTTT. It specifies CASSRTGEGELFF.

This chain connects TRBV18 to TRBJ2-5; maybe TRBD1 (5 bases). The CDR3 has 14 amino acids. Trimming cost V 3 bases and J 5 bases, with 13 bases left between them. The germline CDR1 and CDR2 sequences are KGHSH and LQKENI. CDR3 nucleotides: TGTGCCAGCTCACCGGACAACCCCGGGGAGACCCAGTACTTC. The encoded protein is CASSPDNPGETQYF.

The chain recombines TRBV30 with TRBJ2-1, with D hard to call. Trimming took off 4 bases at V and 6 bases at J, with 13 bases between the two ends. The germline V gene encodes CDR1 GTSNPN and CDR2 SVGIG (reference sequence). This CDR3 has 13 residues. DNA for the CDR3: TGTGCCTGGAACCCAGAGCGTATCAATGAGCAGTTCTTC. It translates to CAWNPERINEQFF.